This T cell receptor beta chain was recorded in a study of shared clonotypes between healthy human individuals. The CDR3 loop spans 14 amino acids. V was pared by 1 base and J by 0 bases, with 4 bases between. Per germline, CDR1 SGHAT and CDR2 FQNNGV. Only in-frame clones appear in the TCRdb table, and some are missing; sequencing was by immunoSEQ multiplex PCR. The table has 2,500,000 or so clones, roughly 90% seen once. The sequencing sample was made of naive CD4+ T cells from PBMCs. Subset defined: CD45RA+ positively selected. This clonotype was sampled from a young man in good health. Some clones in this sample may be carry-over from other donors' samples. This chain connects TRBV11-2 to TRBJ2-4; D uncertain. The DNA for the CDR3 is TGTGCCAGCAGCTTAGCCTTAGCCAAAAACATTCAGTACTTC. Protein sequence: CASSLALAKNIQYF.